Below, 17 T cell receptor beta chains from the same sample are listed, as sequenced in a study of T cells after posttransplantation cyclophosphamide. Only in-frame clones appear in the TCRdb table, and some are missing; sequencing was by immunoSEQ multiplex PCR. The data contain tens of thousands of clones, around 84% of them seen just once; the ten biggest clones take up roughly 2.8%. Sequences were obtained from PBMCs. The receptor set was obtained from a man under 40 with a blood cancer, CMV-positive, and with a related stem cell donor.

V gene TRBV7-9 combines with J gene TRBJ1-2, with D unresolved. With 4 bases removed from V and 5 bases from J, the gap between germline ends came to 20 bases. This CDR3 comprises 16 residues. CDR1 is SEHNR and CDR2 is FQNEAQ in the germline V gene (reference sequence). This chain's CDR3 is CASSSLQVETFYGYTF. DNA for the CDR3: TGTGCCAGCAGCTCCCTCCAGGTCGAGACCTTTTATGGCTACACCTTC.

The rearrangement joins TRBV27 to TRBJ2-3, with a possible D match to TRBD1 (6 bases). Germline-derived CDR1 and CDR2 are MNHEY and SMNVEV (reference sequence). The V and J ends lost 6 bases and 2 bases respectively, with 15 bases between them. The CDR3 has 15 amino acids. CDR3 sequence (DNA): TGTGCCAGCAGGAGTCGACAGGAGTTCACAGATACGCAGTATTTT. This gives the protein CASRSRQEFTDTQYF.

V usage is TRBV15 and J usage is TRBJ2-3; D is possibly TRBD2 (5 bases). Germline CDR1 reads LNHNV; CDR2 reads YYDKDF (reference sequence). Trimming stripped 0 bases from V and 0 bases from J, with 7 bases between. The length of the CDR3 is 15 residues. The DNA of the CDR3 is TGTGCCACCAGCAGAGAGCGGACTAGCACAGATACGCAGTATTTT. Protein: CATSRERTSTDTQYF.

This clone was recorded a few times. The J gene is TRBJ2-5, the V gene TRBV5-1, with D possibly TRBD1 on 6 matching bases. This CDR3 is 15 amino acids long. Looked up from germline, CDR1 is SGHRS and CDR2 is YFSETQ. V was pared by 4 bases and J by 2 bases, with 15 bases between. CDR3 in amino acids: CASSQQGIEQETQYF. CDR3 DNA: TGCGCCAGCAGCCAACAGGGTATCGAGCAAGAGACCCAGTACTTC.

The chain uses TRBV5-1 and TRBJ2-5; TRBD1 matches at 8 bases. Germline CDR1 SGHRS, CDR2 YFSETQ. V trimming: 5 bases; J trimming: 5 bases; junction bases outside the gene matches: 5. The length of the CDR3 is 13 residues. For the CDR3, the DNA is TGCGCCAGCAGGCCTCACAGGGGGGAGACCCAGTACTTC. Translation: CASRPHRGETQYF.

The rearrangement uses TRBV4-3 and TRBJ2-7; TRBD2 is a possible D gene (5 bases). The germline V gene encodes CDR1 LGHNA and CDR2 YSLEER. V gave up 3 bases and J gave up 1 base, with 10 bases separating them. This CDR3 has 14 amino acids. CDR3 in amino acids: CASSHGGESYEQYF. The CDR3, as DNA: TGCGCCAGCAGCCATGGAGGCGAGTCCTACGAGCAGTACTTC.

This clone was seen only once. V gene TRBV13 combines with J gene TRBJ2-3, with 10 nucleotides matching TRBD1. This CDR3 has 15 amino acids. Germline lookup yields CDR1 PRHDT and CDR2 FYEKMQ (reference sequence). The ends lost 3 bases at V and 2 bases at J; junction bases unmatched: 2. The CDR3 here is CASSFRQGATDTQYF. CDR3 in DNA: TGTGCCAGCAGCTTCAGACAGGGGGCCACAGATACGCAGTATTTT. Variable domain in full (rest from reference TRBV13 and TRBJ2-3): AAGVIQSPRHLIKEKRETATLKCYPIPRHDTVYWYQQGPGQDPQFLISFYEKMQSDKGSIPDRFSAQQFSDYHSELNMSSLELGDSALYFCASSFRQGATDTQYFGPGTRLTVL.

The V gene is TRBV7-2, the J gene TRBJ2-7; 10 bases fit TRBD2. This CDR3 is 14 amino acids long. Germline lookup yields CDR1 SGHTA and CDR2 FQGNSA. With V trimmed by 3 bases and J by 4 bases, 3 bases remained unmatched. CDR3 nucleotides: TGTGCCAGCAGCTTTCTAGCGGGAGAATACGAGCAGTACTTC. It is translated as CASSFLAGEYEQYF.

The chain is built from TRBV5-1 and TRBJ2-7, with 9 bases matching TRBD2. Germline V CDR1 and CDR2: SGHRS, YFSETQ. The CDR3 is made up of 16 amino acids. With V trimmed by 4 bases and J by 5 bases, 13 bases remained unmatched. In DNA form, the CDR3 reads TGCGCCAGCAGCCCCCTTACCGGGACTAGCTTCAACGAGCAGTACTTC. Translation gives CASSPLTGTSFNEQYF.

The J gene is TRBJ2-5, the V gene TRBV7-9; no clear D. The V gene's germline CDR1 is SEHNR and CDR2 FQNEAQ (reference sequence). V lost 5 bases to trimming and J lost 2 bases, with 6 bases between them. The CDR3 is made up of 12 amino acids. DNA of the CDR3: TGTGCCAGCAGCCTATATCAAGAGACCCAGTACTTC. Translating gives CASSLYQETQYF.

The CDR3 region is CASDSRGLAGLNSYEQYF. The CDR3 DNA follows: TGTGCCAGCGATTCCCGGGGGCTAGCGGGCCTTAACTCCTACGAGCAGTACTTC. The J gene is TRBJ2-7, the V gene TRBV28; 8 bases are a match to TRBD2. The CDR3 sequence is 18 residues long. J was trimmed by 0 bases and V by 8 bases; bases with no gene match: 18. Germline CDR1 is MDHEN and CDR2 is SYDVKM.

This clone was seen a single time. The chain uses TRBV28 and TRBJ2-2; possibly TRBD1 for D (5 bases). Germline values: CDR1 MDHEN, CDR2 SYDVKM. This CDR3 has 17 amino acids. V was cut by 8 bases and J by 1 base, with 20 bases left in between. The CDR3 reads CASLRRWGDKNTGELFF. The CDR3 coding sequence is TGTGCCAGCCTCCGCCGTTGGGGCGACAAGAACACCGGGGAGCTGTTTTTT.

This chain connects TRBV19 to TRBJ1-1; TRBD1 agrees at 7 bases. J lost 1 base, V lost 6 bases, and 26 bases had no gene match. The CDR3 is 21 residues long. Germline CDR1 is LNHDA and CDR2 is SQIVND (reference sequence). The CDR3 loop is CASSLSRETGFRTGENTEAFF. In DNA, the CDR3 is TGTGCCAGTAGCCTAAGCAGAGAGACAGGGTTTCGGACTGGCGAGAACACTGAAGCTTTCTTT.

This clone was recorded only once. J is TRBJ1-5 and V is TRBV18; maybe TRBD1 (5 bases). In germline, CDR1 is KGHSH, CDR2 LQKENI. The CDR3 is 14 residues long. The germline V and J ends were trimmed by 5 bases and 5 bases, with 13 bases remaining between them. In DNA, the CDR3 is TGTGCCAGCTCAGTCGACAGCAATTATCAGCCCCAGCATTTT. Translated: CASSVDSNYQPQHF.

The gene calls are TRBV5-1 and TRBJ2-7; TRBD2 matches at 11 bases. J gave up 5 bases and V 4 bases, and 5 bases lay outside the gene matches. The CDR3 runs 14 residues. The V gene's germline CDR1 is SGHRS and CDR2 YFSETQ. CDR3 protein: CASSPLAGGDEQYF. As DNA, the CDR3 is TGCGCCAGCAGCCCTCTAGCGGGAGGAGACGAGCAGTACTTC.

This CDR3 reads CASSLRIQGHSGNTIYF. For the CDR3, the DNA is TGTGCCAGCAGCCTCCGCATACAGGGACACTCTGGAAACACCATATATTTT. V gene TRBV5-5 combines with J gene TRBJ1-3; a weak D match, TRBD1 (6 bases). The germline V and J ends were trimmed by 4 bases and 0 bases, with 17 bases remaining between them. Germline CDR1 is SGHKS and CDR2 is YYEKEE (reference sequence). CDR3 size: 17 residues.

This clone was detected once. The CDR3 loop reads CASRQKGSPYEQYF. The CDR3 DNA follows: TGTGCCAGCAGACAAAAAGGGAGCCCCTACGAGCAGTACTTC. The chain combines TRBV25-1 with TRBJ2-7; maybe TRBD2 (5 bases). Trimming left V 6 bases short and J 2 bases short, with 14 bases between. The germline CDR1 and CDR2 sequences are MGHDK and SYGVNS. The CDR3 length is 14 residues.